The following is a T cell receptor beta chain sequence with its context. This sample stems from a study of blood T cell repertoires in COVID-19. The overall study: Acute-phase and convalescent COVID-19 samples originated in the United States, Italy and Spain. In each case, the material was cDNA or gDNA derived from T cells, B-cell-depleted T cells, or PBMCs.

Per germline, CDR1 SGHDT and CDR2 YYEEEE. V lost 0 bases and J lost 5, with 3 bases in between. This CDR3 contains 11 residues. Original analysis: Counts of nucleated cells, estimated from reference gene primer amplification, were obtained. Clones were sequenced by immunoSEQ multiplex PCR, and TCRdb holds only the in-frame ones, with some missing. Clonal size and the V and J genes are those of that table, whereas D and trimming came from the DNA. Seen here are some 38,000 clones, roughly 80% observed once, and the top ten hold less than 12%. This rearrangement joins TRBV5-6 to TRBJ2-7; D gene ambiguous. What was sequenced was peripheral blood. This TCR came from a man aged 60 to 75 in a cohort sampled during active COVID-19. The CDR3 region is CASSLGHEQYF. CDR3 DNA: TGTGCCAGCAGCTTGGGGCACGAGCAGTACTTC.